This T cell receptor beta chain was retrieved from a study of T cells in Graves' hyperthyroidism and ophthalmopathy (dated by TCRdb to the late 2010s). A note on the overall study: Peripheral blood samples were taken at initial diagnosis, before any treatment was given. In addition, the study compared T-cell repertoires in thyroid tissue and in blood from a handful of Graves' hyperthyroidism patients. To identify distinguishing TCR V-J signatures, a discovery cohort of 100 patients was used, comprising under 45 with Graves' ophthalmopathy and some 60 with stable Graves' hyperthyroidism. TCR Vbeta CDR3 sequencing of approximately 140 peripheral blood samples (under 45 ophthalmopathy, 75 hyperthyroidism and approximately 17 progressor patients) is reported in the paper. After blood sampling, hyperthyroidism patients were treated with methimazole at a starting dose of 30 mg daily, and ophthalmopathy patients were treated with high-dose intravenous methylprednisolone. An independent validation cohort of 18 to 20 hyperthyroidism patients and 17 patients who later progressed to ophthalmopathy tested prospective prediction of ophthalmopathy. The 100 discovery patients were divided at random into training and test sets in a 7:3 ratio.

V and J are truncated by 1 base and 4 bases respectively, leaving an intervening sequence of 14 bases. The germline V gene supplies CDR1 SGHDT and CDR2 YYEEEE. From the cysteine up to the phenylalanine, the CDR3 has a length of 15 residues. Only CDR3 DNA remains: 45 bases, in frame from the first base. TCR beta CDR3 regions were amplified from RNA transcripts. A first-round RT-PCR of the TCR CDR3 used the HTBI primer set with the Qiagen OneStep RT-PCR kit. Libraries were constructed in a second round of multiplex PCR, after which size selection and purification were carried out. Sequencing of the libraries was done on an Illumina HiSeq2000 using paired-end 100 bp reads. For the original study's pipeline: SOAPnuke was used to process the raw data, throwing out any read that contained adapters or uncalled bases, had a mean Phred below 15, or lacked an exact constant-primer or identifier match. COPE v1.2.5 was used to merge high-quality paired reads, and clonotypes were defined as unique nucleotide sequences. MiTCR v1.1 was used to align clonotypes to the IMGT TRBV, TRBD and TRBJ reference segments. The analysis included only V-J combinations with a frequency above 0.0001, which together covered more than 99% of the repertoires. A TCS score was defined as the ratio of F50 (clonal expansion) to E x V (chaos), with BLOSUM62-based TCRdist applied between CDR3 peptides within each V-J. Welch's t-statistics and random forest reduced 500 to 650 V-J features to 10 to 15, which were used in a naive Bayes classifier (R e1071). TCRdb reprocessing: public reads trimmed at Q25 with fastp, clones called with MiXCR, in-frame beta chains kept. Rows with a matching CDR3 protein are joined into one entry that keeps the most common DNA and genes. The V and J calls here are based on TCRdb, not the publication. Present in this sample are a few hundred thousand distinct CDR3 sequences, 21% of which were seen just once. The top ten clonotypes cover around 48% of the sample.

Overall study outcomes, separate from this receptor: In validation, progression to ophthalmopathy was predicted by the model with around 71% sensitivity and 72% to 85% specificity, a median of about 6.4 months before onset. Most expanded thyroid clonotypes (frequency above 0.001) were also found in blood, which suggests that blood repertoires may mirror thyroid immune responses. No statistical method was used to fix the sample size in advance, and group allocation was not hidden from the investigators. Ophthalmopathy was separated from stable hyperthyroidism by a 13 V-J signature model, with just over 85% sensitivity and just over 81% specificity obtained in cross-validation and 80%/75% obtained in testing.

A patient counted as having stable Graves' hyperthyroidism if no progression to ophthalmopathy occurred over 18 months of follow-up. Hyperthyroidism patients were newly diagnosed, with disease duration under 2 months, and aged 18 to 65 years. Exclusion was applied to patients with uncontrolled infections, other autoimmune diseases, pregnancy or lactation. Diagnoses relied on clinical symptoms, serum thyroxine and TRAb, thyroid ultrasound and orbital computed tomography. PBMCs were separated from under 12 ml of fresh peripheral blood using Ficoll-Paque density gradient centrifugation. Total RNA was extracted with Trizol reagent, and quality was checked on an Agilent 2100 Bioanalyzer. This clonotype was recorded many times. No antigen is known for it. No base qualities exist here, and no much larger clone lies one base off it.

The source material was blood. The chain is made from TRBV5-6 and TRBJ1-2; a weak D assignment points to TRBD1 (5 bases agree). The sequence came from a woman between 50 and 59 years old with Graves' hyperthyroidism. The nucleotide sequence reads TGTGCCAGCAGCTTGAAAGGGACCCGGAGCTATGGCTACACCTTC. This gives the protein CASSLKGTRSYGYTF.